This TCR beta chain was sequenced during a study of low-dose radiotherapy and immunotherapy resistance in tumors. Gene-specific TRAV and TRBV primers were used for first-strand cDNA, covering alpha and beta chains. For amplifying TCRs, the PCR ran for about 20 cycles with Phusion, which was used together with a constant-region primer and the adapter on the V primers. TCRdb itself ran the reads through MiXCR, one entry per CDR3 protein. The sample records tens of thousands of distinct CDR3 sequences, over 15% being singletons. This clonotype came up many times. Time point: before trial treatment. Germline V CDR1 and CDR2: SQVTM, ANQGSEA. V lost 0 bases to trimming and J lost 4 bases, with 10 bases between them. This CDR3 spans 14 amino acids.

The V and J genes are TRBV29-1 and TRBJ1-3; D gene uncertain. Sample: PBMCs, taken before treatment. The TCR originated in a male donor with prostate cancer. CDR3 sequence (DNA): TGCAGCGTTGAAGATGACATGTCCGGAAACACCATATATTTT. Residues: CSVEDDMSGNTIYF.